This T cell receptor beta chain was sequenced during a study of T cell repertoires in cytomegalovirus infection. In the study overall: Public TCR beta signature analysis indicated the presence of both CMV infection and matching HLA type.

TCRdb re-derived calls from the reads in MiXCR, one entry per CDR3 protein. The repertoire has approximately 150,000 distinct CDR3 sequences, about a sixth of them found once; the top ten carry around 20%. Study findings and constraints: What dominated the ex vivo response were HLA-C-restricted CMV-specific TCR beta clonotypes. CMV carriers with the relevant HLA were identified by cumulative public TCR beta family frequency.

This clonotype was counted only a few times. Its antigen is undetermined. The TCR originated in a human donor in good health (CMV status not recorded). Some clones in this sample may be carry-over from other donors' samples. Sequencing was done on a sample of CD8+ T cells from PBMCs.

CDR3 in amino acids: CASSQHRQGTSLNIQYF. CDR3 DNA: TGTGCCAGCAGCCAACACCGACAGGGGACTAGCCTCAACATTCAGTACTTC. The genes are TRBV14 and TRBJ2-4; tentatively, D is TRBD2 (9 bases). In germline, CDR1 is SGHDN, CDR2 FVKESK. Trimming removed 2 bases from V and 7 bases from J, with 21 bases in between. CDR3 size: 17 residues.